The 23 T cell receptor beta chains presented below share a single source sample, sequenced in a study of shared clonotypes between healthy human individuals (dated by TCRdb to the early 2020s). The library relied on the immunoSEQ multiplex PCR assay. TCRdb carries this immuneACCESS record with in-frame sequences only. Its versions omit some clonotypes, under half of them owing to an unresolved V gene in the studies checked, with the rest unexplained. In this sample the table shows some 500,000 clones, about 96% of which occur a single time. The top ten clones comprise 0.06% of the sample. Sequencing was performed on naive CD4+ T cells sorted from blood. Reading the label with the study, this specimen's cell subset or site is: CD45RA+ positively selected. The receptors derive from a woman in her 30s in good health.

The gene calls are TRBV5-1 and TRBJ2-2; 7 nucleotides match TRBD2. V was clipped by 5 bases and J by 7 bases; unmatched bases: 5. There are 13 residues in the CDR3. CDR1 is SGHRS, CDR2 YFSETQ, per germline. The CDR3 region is CASSLREDGELFF. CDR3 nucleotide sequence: TGCGCCAGCAGTCTCCGGGAGGACGGGGAGCTGTTTTTT.

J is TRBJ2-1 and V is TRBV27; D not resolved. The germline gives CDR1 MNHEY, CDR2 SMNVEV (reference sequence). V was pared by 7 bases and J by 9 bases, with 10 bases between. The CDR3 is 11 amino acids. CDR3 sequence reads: CASKGFGEQFF. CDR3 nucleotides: TGTGCCAGCAAAGGGTTTGGTGAGCAGTTCTTC.

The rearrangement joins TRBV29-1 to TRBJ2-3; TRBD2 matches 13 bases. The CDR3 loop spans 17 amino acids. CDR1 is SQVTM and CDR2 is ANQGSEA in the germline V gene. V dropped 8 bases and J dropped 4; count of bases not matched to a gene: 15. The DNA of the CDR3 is TGCAGCACGAGACTAGCGGGAGGCCATAGTTCGGCAGATACGCAGTATTTT. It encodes CSTRLAGGHSSADTQYF.

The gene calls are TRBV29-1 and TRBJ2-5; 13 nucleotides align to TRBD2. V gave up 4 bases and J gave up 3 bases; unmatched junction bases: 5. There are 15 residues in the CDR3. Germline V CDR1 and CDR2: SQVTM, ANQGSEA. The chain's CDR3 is CSVGFGTSGKETQYF. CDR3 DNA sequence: TGCAGCGTTGGGTTTGGGACTAGCGGGAAAGAGACCCAGTACTTC. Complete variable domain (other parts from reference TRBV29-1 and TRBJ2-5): SAVISQKPSRDICQRGTSLTIQCQVDSQVTMMFWYRQQPGQSLTLIATANQGSEATYESGFVIDKFPISRPNLTFSTLTVSNMSPEDSSIYLCSVGFGTSGKETQYFGPGTRLLVL.

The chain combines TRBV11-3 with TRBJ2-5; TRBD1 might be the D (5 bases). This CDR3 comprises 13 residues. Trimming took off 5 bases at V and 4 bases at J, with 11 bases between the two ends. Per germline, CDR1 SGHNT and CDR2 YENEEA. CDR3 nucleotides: TGTGCCAGCAGCCAGGGCCAACTAGAGACCCAGTACTTC. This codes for CASSQGQLETQYF.

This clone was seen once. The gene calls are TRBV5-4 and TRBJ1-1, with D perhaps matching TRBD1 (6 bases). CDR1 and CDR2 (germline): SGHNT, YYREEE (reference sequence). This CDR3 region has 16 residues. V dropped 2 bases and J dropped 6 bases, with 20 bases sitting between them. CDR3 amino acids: CASSLTTGLGSAEAFF. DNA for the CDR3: TGTGCCAGCAGCTTAACGACAGGCCTGGGGAGCGCTGAAGCTTTCTTT.

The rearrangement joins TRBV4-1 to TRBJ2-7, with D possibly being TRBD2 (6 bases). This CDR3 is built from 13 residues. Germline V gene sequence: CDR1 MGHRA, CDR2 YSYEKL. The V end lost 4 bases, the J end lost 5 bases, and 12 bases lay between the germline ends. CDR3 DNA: TGCGCCAGCAGCCTCTCAGCGGGCAACGAGCAGTACTTC. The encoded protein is CASSLSAGNEQYF.

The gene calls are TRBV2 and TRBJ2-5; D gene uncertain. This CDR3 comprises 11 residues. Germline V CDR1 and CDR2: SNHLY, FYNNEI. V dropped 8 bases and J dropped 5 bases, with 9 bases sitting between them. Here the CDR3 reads CASGLRETQYF. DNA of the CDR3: TGTGCCAGCGGTCTCCGGGAGACCCAGTACTTC. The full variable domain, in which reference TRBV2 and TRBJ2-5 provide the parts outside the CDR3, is EPEVTQTPSHQVTQMGQEVILRCVPISNHLYFYWYRQILGQKVEFLVSFYNNEISEKSEIFDDQFSVERPDGSNFTLKIRSTKLEDSAMYFCASGLRETQYFGPGTRLLVL.

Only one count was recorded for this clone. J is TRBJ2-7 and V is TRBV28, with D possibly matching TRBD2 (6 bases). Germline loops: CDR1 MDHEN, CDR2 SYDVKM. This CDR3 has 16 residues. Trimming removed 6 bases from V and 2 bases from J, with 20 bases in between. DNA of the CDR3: TGTGCCAGCAGCTCGGACGGGACTCTCCTACCCTACGAGCAGTACTTC. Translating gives CASSSDGTLLPYEQYF.

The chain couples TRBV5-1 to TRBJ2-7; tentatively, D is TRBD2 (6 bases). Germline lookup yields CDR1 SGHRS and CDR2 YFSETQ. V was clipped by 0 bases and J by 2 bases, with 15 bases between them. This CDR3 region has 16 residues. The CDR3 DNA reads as TGCGCCAGCAGCTTGGCCCTTGGGGGGTCCACCTACGAGCAGTACTTC. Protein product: CASSLALGGSTYEQYF.

Here the CDR3 DNA reads TGCGCCAGCAGCTTGGATCGGGGTTGGTGGACCTACGAGCAGTACTTC. As protein: CASSLDRGWWTYEQYF. This chain joins TRBV5-1 and TRBJ2-7, with D tentatively TRBD2 (5 bases). The CDR3 is 16 residues long. Trimming removed 0 bases from V and 2 bases from J, with 15 bases in between. CDR1 is SGHRS, CDR2 YFSETQ, per germline.

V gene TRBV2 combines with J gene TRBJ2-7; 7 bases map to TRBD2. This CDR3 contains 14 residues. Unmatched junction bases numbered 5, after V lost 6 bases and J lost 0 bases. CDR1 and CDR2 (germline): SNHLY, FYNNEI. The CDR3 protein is CASRSAGPSYEQYF. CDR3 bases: TGTGCCAGCAGGTCAGCGGGGCCCTCCTACGAGCAGTACTTC.

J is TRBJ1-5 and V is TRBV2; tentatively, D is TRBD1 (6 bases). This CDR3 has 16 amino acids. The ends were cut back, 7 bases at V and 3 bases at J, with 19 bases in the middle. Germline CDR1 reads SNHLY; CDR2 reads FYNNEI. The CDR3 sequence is CASTKTATGLNQPQHF. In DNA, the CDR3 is TGTGCCAGCACTAAGACCGCGACAGGTCTCAATCAGCCCCAGCATTTT.

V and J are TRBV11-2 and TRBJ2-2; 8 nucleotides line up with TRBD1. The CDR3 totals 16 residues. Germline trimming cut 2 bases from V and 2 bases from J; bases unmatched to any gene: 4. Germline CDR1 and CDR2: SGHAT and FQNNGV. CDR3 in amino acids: CASSLIQGANTGELFF. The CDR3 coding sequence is TGTGCCAGCAGCTTAATCCAGGGGGCCAACACCGGGGAGCTGTTTTTT.

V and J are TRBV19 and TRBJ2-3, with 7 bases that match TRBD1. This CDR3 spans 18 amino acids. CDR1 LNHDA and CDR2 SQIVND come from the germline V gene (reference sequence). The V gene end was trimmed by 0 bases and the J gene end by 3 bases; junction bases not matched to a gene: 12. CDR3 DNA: TGTGCCAGTAGTATAGATTATGGGGGCCTGACAGGGACAGATACGCAGTATTTT. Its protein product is CASSIDYGGLTGTDTQYF.

DNA for the CDR3: TGTGCCACCAGGACCGCGGAGGGGTCCTACGAGCAGTACTTC. This translates into CATRTAEGSYEQYF. The chain recombines TRBV7-9 with TRBJ2-7; tentatively, D is TRBD2 (6 bases). V lost 10 bases, J lost 1 base, and 17 bases lay in between. This CDR3 comprises 14 residues. Germline-derived CDR1 and CDR2 are SEHNR and FQNEAQ (reference sequence).

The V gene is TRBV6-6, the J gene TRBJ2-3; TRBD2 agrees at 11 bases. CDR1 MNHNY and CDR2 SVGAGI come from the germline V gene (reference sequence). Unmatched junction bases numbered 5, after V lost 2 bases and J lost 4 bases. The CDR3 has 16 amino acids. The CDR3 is CASSYPTSGTPDTQYF. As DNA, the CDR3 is TGTGCCAGCAGTTACCCGACTAGCGGGACGCCAGATACGCAGTATTTT.

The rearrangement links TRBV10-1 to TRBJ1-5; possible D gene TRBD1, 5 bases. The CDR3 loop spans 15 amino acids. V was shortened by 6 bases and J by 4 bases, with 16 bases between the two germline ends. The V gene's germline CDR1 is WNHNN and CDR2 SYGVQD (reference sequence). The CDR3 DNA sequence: TGCGCCAGCAGCCCCGGGGGAGGGAAAAATCAGCCCCAGCATTTT. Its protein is CASSPGGGKNQPQHF.

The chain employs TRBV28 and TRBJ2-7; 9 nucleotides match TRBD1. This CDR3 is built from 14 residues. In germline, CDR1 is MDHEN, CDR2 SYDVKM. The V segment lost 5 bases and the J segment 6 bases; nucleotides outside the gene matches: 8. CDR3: CASSLGTGYFEQYF. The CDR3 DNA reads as TGTGCCAGCAGTCTCGGGACAGGGTATTTCGAGCAGTACTTC.

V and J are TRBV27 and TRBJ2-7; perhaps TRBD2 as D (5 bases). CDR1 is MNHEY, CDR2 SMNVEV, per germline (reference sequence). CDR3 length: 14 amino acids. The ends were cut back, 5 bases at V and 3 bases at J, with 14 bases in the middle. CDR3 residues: CASSTGLVGYEQYF. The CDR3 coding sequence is TGTGCCAGCAGTACTGGACTGGTAGGCTACGAGCAGTACTTC.

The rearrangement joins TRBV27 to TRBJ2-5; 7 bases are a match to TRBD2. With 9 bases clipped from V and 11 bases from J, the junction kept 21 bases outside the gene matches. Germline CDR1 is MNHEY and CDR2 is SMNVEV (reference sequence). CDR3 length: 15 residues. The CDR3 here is CASGGKSAGDREQYF. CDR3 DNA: TGTGCCAGTGGGGGGAAGTCGGCGGGAGATCGGGAGCAGTACTTC.

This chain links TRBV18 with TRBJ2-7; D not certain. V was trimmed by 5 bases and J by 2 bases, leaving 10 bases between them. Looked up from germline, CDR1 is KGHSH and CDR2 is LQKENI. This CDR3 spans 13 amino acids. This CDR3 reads CASSTLETYEQYF. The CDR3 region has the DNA TGTGCCAGCTCAACTTTAGAAACCTACGAGCAGTACTTC.

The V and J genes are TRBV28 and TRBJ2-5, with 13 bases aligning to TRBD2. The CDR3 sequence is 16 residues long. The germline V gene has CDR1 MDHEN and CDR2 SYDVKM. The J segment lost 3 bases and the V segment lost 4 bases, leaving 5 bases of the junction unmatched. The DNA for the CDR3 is TGTGCCAGCAGTTCGTATGGACTAGCGGGAGAAGAGACCCAGTACTTC. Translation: CASSSYGLAGEETQYF.